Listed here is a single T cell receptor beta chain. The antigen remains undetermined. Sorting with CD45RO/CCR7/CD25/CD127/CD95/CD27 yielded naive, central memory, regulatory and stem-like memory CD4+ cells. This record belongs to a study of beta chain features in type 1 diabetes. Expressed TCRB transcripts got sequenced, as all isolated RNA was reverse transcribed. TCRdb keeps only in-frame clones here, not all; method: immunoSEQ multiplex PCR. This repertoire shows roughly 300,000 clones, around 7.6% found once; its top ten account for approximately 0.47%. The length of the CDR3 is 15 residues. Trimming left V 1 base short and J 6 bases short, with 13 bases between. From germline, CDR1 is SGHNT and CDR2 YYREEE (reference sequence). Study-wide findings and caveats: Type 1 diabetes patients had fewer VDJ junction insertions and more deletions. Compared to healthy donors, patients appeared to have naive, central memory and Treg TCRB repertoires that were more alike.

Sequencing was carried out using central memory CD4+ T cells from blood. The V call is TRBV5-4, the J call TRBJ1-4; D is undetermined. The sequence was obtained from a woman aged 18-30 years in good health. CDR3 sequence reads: CASSLKNSNYEKLFF. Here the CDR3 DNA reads TGTGCCAGCAGCTTGAAGAATTCAAACTATGAAAAACTGTTTTTT.